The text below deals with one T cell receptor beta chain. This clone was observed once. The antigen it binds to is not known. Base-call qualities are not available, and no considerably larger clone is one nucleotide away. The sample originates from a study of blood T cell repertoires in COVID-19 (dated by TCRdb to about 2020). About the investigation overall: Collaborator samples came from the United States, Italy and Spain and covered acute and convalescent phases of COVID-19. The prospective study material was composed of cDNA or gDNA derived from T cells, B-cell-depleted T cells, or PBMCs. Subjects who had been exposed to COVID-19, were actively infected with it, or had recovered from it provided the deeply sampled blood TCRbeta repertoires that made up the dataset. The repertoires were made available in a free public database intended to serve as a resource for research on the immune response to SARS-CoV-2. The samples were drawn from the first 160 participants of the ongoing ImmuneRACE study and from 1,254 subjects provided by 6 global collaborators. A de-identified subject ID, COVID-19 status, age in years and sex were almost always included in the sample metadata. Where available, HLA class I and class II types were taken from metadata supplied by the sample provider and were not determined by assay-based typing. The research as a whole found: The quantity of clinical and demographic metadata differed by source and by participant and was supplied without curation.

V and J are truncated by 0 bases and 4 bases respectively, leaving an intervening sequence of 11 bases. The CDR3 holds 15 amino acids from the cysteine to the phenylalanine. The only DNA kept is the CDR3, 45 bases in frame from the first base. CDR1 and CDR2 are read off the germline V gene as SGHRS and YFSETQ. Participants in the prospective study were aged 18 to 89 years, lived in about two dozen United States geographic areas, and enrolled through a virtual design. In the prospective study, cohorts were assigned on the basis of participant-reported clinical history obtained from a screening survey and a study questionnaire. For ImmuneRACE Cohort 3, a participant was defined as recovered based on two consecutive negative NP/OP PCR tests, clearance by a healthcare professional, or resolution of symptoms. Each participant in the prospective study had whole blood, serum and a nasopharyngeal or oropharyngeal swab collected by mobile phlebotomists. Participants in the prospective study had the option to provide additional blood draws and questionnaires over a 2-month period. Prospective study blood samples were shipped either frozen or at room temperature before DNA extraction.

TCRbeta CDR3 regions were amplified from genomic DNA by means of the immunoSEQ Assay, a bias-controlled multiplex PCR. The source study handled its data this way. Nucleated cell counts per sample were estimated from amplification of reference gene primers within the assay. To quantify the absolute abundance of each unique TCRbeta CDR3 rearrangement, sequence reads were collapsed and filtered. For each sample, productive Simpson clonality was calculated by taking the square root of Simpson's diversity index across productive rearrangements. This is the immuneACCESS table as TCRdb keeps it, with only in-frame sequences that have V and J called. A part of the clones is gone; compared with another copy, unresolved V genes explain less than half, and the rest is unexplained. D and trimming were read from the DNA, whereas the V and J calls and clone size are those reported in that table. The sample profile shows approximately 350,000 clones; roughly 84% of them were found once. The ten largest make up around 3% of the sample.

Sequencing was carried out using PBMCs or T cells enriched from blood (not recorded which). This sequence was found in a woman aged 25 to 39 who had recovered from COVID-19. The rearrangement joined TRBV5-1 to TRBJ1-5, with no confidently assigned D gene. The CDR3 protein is CASSLGPWENQPQHF. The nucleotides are TGCGCCAGCAGCTTGGGCCCCTGGGAGAATCAGCCCCAGCATTTT.